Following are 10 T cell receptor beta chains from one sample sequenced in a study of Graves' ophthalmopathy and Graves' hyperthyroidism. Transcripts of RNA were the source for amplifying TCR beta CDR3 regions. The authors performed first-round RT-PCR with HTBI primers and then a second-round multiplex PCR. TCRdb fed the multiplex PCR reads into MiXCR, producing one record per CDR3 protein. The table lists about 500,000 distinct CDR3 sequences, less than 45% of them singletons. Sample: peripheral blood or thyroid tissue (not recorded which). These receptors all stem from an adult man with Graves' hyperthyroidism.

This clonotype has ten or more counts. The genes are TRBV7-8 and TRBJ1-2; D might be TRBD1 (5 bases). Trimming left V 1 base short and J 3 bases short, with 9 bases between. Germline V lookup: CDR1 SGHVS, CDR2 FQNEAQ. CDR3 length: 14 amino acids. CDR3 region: CASSLGFRDYGYTF. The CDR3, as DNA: TGTGCCAGCAGCTTAGGTTTCAGGGACTATGGCTACACCTTC.

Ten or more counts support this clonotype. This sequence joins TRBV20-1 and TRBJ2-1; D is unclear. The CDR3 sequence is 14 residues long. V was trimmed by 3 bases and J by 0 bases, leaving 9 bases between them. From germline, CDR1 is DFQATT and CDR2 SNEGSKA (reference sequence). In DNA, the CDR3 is TGCAGTGCTAGCCCGGCAGGCTCCTACAATGAGCAGTTCTTC. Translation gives CSASPAGSYNEQFF.

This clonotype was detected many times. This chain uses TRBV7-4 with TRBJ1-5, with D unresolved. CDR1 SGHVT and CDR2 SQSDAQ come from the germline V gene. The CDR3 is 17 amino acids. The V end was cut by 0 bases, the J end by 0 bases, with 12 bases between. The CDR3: CASSLARADYSNQPQHF. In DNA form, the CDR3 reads TGTGCCAGCAGCTTAGCCCGGGCGGACTATAGCAATCAGCCCCAGCATTTT. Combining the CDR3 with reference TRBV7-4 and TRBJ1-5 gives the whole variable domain GAGVSQSPRYKVAKRGRDVALRCDSISGHVTLYWYRQTLGQGSEVLTYSQSDAQRDKSGRPSGRFSAERPERSVSTLKIQRTEQGDSAVYLCASSLARADYSNQPQHFGDGTRLSIL.

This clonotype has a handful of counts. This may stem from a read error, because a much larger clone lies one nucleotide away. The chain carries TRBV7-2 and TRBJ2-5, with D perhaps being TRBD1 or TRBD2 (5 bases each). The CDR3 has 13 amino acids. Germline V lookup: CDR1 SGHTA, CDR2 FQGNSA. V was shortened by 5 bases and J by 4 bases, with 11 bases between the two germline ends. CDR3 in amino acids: CASSLDGTETQYF. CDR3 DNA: TGTGCCAGCAGCCTCGACGGGACAGAGACCCAGTACTTC.

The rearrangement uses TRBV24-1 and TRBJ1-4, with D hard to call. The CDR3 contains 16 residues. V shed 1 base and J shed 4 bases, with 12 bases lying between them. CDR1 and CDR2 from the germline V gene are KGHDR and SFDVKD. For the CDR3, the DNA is TGTGCCACCAGTGATTTAGACGGTGGGCGTAATGAAAAACTGTTTTTT. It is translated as CATSDLDGGRNEKLFF.

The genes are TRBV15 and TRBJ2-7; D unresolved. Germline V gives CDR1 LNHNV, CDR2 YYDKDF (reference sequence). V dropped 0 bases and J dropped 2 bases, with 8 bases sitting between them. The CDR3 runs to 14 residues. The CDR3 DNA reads TGTGCCACCAGCAGAGATCCCGGAGCCTACGAGCAGTACTTC. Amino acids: CATSRDPGAYEQYF. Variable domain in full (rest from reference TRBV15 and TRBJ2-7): DAMVIQNPRYQVTQFGKPVTLSCSQTLNHNVMYWYQQKSSQAPKLLFHYYDKDFNNEADTPDNFQSRRPNTSFCFLDIRSPGLGDTAMYLCATSRDPGAYEQYFGPGTRLTVT.

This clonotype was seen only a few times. DNA of the CDR3: TGCAGCGTTGAACCGGGCTGGAATGAGCAGTTCTTC. Amino acid sequence: CSVEPGWNEQFF. The gene calls are TRBV29-1 and TRBJ2-7; no clear D. Judging by the DNA end, TRBJ2-1 fits better; the J call may be wrong. Germline V gene data show CDR1 as SQVTM and CDR2 as ANQGSEA. The CDR3 covers 12 residues.

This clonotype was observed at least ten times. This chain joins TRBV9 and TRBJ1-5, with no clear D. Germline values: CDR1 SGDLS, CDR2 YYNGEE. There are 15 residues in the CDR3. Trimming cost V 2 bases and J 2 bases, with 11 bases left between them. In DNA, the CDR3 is TGTGCCAGCAGCGTCGGGCCCGTCGGCAATCAGCCCCAGCATTTT. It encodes CASSVGPVGNQPQHF.

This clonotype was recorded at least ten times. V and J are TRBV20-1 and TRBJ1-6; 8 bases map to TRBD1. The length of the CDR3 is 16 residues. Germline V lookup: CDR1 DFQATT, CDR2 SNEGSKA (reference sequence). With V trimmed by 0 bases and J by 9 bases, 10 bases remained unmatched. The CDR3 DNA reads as TGCAGTGCTAGAGATTTTGGACAGGGCGTAGGTTCACCCCTCCACTTT. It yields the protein CSARDFGQGVGSPLHF.

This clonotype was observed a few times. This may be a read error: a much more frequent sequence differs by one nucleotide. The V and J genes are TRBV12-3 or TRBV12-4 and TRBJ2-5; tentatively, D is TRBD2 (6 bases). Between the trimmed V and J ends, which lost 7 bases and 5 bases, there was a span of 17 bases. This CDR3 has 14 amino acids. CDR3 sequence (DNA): TGTGCCAGCACCGGTCTCGACAGCGGGGAGACCCAGTACTTC. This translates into CASTGLDSGETQYF.